This T cell receptor beta chain is from a study of beta chain features in type 1 diabetes. General study findings and limits: Among type 1 diabetes patients, VDJ junctions had fewer insertions and more deletions. Any HLA type influence on TCRB rearrangement was left unresolved here. Relative to healthy donors, patients appeared to have naive, central memory and Treg TCRB repertoires that were more similar.

Germline CDR1 reads SGHRS; CDR2 reads YFSETQ. V lost 1 base and J lost 0; bases outside the gene matches: 3. This CDR3 spans 17 amino acids. Worth noting for this clone: Its target is not known.

The entirety of the isolated RNA underwent reverse transcription, so expressed TCRB transcripts were sequenced. Sequencing used immunoSEQ multiplex PCR; TCRdb keeps in-frame clones, though not all of them. The table lists approximately 170,000 clones, roughly 9% of them singletons. Sorting based on CD45RO/CCR7/CD25/CD127/CD95/CD27 separated CD4+ naive, central memory, regulatory and stem cell-like memory cells. Source material: central memory CD4+ T cells from blood. The clonotype originates from a woman aged 18-29 years in good health. V and J are TRBV5-1 and TRBJ2-6; TRBD1 agrees at 8 bases. CDR3 nucleotides: TGCGCCAGCAGCTTGCAGGGGGCGAGCTCTGGGGCCAACGTCCTGACTTTC. Residues: CASSLQGASSGANVLTF.